These T cell receptor beta chains were read from a single sample in a study of T-cell memory formation after mild COVID-19. One entry per CDR3 protein results from TCRdb running MiXCR on the 5' RACE reads. The sample holds around 500,000 distinct CDR3 sequences, 15% to 20% seen once. The source material was PBMCs or a T cell subset sorted from them (not recorded which). The source of these receptors is an adult woman who had mild COVID-19 (a few samples of this study predate the infection). Cell type and time point are not known. Both conserved end residues are part of each CDR3. The D gene is left open where the match is weak. The listing skips clone size in some rows; elsewhere it reads once, few, many or a size class.

j_gene | abundance | d_gene | v_gene | CDR3nt | CDR3aa
TRBJ1-1 | few | . | TRBV18 | TGTGCCAGCTCACCCGGACAGATAGAGGTATCTGAAGCTTTCTTT | CASSPGQIEVSEAFF
TRBJ2-1 | few | . | TRBV7-2 | TGTGCCAGCAGCTTACCCGGGGCCTACAATGAGCAGTTCTTC | CASSLPGAYNEQFF
TRBJ2-6 | . | . | TRBV12-3/TRBV12-4 | TGTGCCAGCAGTTTAGTAGCGTCTGGGGCCAACGTCCTGACTTTC | CASSLVASGANVLTF
TRBJ2-7 | many | TRBD2 | TRBV5-1 | TGTGCCAGCAGCTCCGGGACTAGCGACGAGCAGTACTTC | CASSSGTSDEQYF
TRBJ2-5 | . | TRBD2 | TRBV12-3/TRBV12-4 | TGTGCCAGCAGTTCCTTCCACGGGGGGGCCGCTTCGACCCAGTACTTC | CASSSFHGGAASTQYF
TRBJ1-5 | few | TRBD1 | TRBV7-9 | TGTGCCAGCAGCTTGGAGACAGGGGGAAGCAATCAGCCCCAGCATTTT | CASSLETGGSNQPQHF
TRBJ2-4 | . | TRBD2 | TRBV2 | TGTGCCAGCCGGGGGGGTGCCAAAAACATTCAGTACTTC | CASRGGAKNIQYF
TRBJ2-6 | . | . | TRBV12-3/TRBV12-4 | TGTGCCAGCAGCCGGGGCCTTTGGGCTGGGGCCAACGTCCTGACTTTC | CASSRGLWAGANVLTF
TRBJ1-5 | . | . | TRBV18 | TGTGCCAGCTCACCTCCAGGATATAGCAATCAGCCCCAGCATTTT | CASSPPGYSNQPQHF
TRBJ1-2 | . | . | TRBV15 | TGTGCCACCAGCAGAGATGAACGAGGCATTGATGGCTACACCTTC | CATSRDERGIDGYTF
TRBJ2-2 | many | . | TRBV7-8 | TGTGCCAGCAGCTTAGGCGCGTCCGGGGAGCTGTTTTTT | CASSLGASGELFF
TRBJ2-2 | . | TRBD2 | TRBV15 | TGTGCCACCAGCAGAGACGACCTAGCGGTGAACACCGGGGAGCTGTTTTTT | CATSRDDLAVNTGELFF
TRBJ1-4 | few | . | TRBV12-3/TRBV12-4 | TGTGCCAGCAGTTCGCGACGGTCAACTAATGAAAAACTGTTTTTT | CASSSRRSTNEKLFF
TRBJ2-1 | few | . | TRBV12-3/TRBV12-4 | TGTGCCAGCAGTTTAGGCAGGGCAGAAACTACCTCCTACAATGAGCAGTTCTTC | CASSLGRAETTSYNEQFF
TRBJ1-4 | many | TRBD1 | TRBV24-1 | TGTGCCACCAGAAATGACAGGGGGTGCGAAAAACTGTTTTTT | CATRNDRGCEKLFF
TRBJ1-1 | . | . | TRBV20-1 | TGCAGTGCTAGGGGGAGGAGCACTGAAGCTTTCTTT | CSARGRSTEAFF
TRBJ2-3 | many | . | TRBV12-3/TRBV12-4 | TGTGCCAGCAGTTTTGAGGGGGTGTCGCGCACAGATACGCAGTATTTT | CASSFEGVSRTDTQYF
TRBJ2-7 | . | . | TRBV20-1 | TGCAGTGCTAATAGGGGCTTGGAGTCCTACGAGCAGTACTTC | CSANRGLESYEQYF
TRBJ2-7 | . | TRBD1 | TRBV11-1 | TGTGCCAGCAGCTTTGTACAGGGGAGCTTCAAGCAGTACTTC | CASSFVQGSFKQYF
TRBJ1-1 | . | . | TRBV6-5 | TGTGCCAGCAGTTATTCGCCAGCGGGGGTAGCTTTCTTT | CASSYSPAGVAFF
TRBJ1-1 | many | . | TRBV5-1 | TGCGCCAGCAGCTTACAGGGATCGAACACTGAAGCTTTCTTT | CASSLQGSNTEAFF
TRBJ1-5 | . | . | TRBV5-5 | TGTGCCAGCAGCTTGGAGCGGCCGACCGGGAGCAATCAGCCCCAGCATTTT | CASSLERPTGSNQPQHF
TRBJ1-2 | . | TRBD1 | TRBV19 | TGTGCCAGTAGGGGGACAGGGGCCCTTCTTAACTATGGCTACACCTTC | CASRGTGALLNYGYTF
TRBJ1-1 | . | TRBD1 | TRBV11-2 | TGTGCCAGCAGCTTTCGTTGGGACAGGAGCGTGGGAGCTTTCTTT | CASSFRWDRSVGAFF
TRBJ2-1 | . | . | TRBV4-3 | TGCGCCAGCAGCCAAGATGGTAAGAGGAATGAGCAGTTCTTC | CASSQDGKRNEQFF
TRBJ2-5 | . | . | TRBV15 | TGTGCCACCAGCAGAGATATGGCAAGGCTTGGCCAAGAGACCCAGTACTTC | CATSRDMARLGQETQYF
TRBJ2-3 | few | . | TRBV12-3/TRBV12-4 | TGTGCCAGCAGTGGATACCAGGATACGCAGTATTTT | CASSGYQDTQYF
TRBJ2-7 | . | . | TRBV7-6 | TGTGCCAGCAGCTTGGCGGACAGTCACGAGCAGTACTTC | CASSLADSHEQYF
TRBJ2-5 | . | . | TRBV18 | TGTGCCAGCTCACCTCACACAGGGAGAGAAGAGACCCAGTACTTC | CASSPHTGREETQYF
TRBJ2-1 | few | TRBD2 | TRBV6-1 | TGTGCCAGTCACTACGGGGGGGTCTATGATGAGCAGTTCTTC | CASHYGGVYDEQFF
TRBJ1-1 | . | . | TRBV4-3 | TGCGCCAGCAGCCAAGATAGTATAGGGAACACTGAAGCTTTCTTT | CASSQDSIGNTEAFF
TRBJ2-3 | . | . | TRBV5-5 | TGTGCCAGCTCCTCCCAGGGGAGTGATACGCAGTATTTT | CASSSQGSDTQYF
TRBJ2-2 | . | . | TRBV6-1 | TGTGCCAGCAGTGAAAGTCAGGGAGTATGGAACACCGGGGAGCTGTTTTTT | CASSESQGVWNTGELFF
TRBJ1-1 | few | . | TRBV3-1 | TGTGCCAGCAGCCCAAGACGTAGTACTGAAGCTTTCTTT | CASSPRRSTEAFF
TRBJ1-1 | . | TRBD1 | TRBV30 | TGTGCCTGGAGATCCGGGACAGGGGCCACTGAAGCTTTCTTT | CAWRSGTGATEAFF
TRBJ1-1 | . | . | TRBV20-1 | TGCAGTGCTAGAGAAAATATGAACACTGAAGCTTTCTTT | CSARENMNTEAFF
TRBJ2-3 | . | . | TRBV10-3 | TGTGCCATCAGTTCAAGGGGTAGCACAGATACGCAGTATTTT | CAISSRGSTDTQYF
TRBJ1-4 | . | . | TRBV4-1 | TGCGCCAGCAGCCAAGTAGGCGGAGATGGAAAACTGTTTTTT | CASSQVGGDGKLFF
TRBJ2-1 | few | TRBD2 | TRBV12-3/TRBV12-4 | TGTGCCAGCAGTTCGGTCGGGGGGAGCTCCTACAATGAGCAGTTCTTC | CASSSVGGSSYNEQFF
TRBJ1-1 | few | . | TRBV21-1 | TGTGCCAGCAGCAAACCACCCCAGGGAGGCACTGAAGCTTTCTTT | CASSKPPQGGTEAFF
TRBJ2-1 | few | TRBD2 | TRBV24-1 | TGTGCCACCAGTGATTTGGTCCGAACAGAGGGGCGGGAGGGCTCCTACAATGAGCAGTTCTTC | CATSDLVRTEGREGSYNEQFF
TRBJ1-2 | few | TRBD1 | TRBV6-1 | TGTGCCAGCAGTGTCTCTCCCGGGACAGGAGTCTACACCTTC | CASSVSPGTGVYTF
TRBJ1-2 | few | TRBD1 | TRBV19 | TGTGCCAGTAGTATTACCGGGACAGTGATTCGCACCTTC | CASSITGTVIRTF
TRBJ2-7 | . | . | TRBV25-1 | TGTGCCAGCAGTGAACCAGGGGCGCGCTACGAGCAGTACTTC | CASSEPGARYEQYF
TRBJ2-3 | . | TRBD2 | TRBV5-5 | TGTGCCAGCAGCTTGTTAGCGGGAGGGTTAGATACGCAGTATTTT | CASSLLAGGLDTQYF
TRBJ1-2 | . | TRBD1 | TRBV7-9 | TGTGCCAGCAGCTCCAGGGGGCCCCTTGGCGGCTACACCTTC | CASSSRGPLGGYTF
TRBJ2-7 | . | TRBD2 | TRBV12-3/TRBV12-4 | TGTGCCAGCAGTTTCGATAGCGGGAGAAGATCCTACGAGCAGTACTTC | CASSFDSGRRSYEQYF
TRBJ2-1 | . | TRBD2 | TRBV2 | TGTGCCAGCAGTGCTTTGCGGGGGGTCTACAATGAGCAGTTCTTC | CASSALRGVYNEQFF
TRBJ2-1 | . | TRBD2 | TRBV19 | TGTGCCAGTAGTACGAGCGGGGGACGACACAATGAGCAGTTCTTC | CASSTSGGRHNEQFF
TRBJ2-7 | . | . | TRBV7-3 | TGTGCCAGCAGCTCGAATACGCCCGGGACCTACGAGCAGTACTTC | CASSSNTPGTYEQYF
TRBJ1-1 | . | . | TRBV11-1 | TGTGCCAGCATAAGCGGGAGGACTGGGACTGAAGCTTTCTTT | CASISGRTGTEAFF
TRBJ2-2 | few | TRBD2 | TRBV12-3/TRBV12-4 | TGTGCCAGCAGCCCGGGGGGGGGCAGGGAGCTGTTTTTT | CASSPGGGRELFF
TRBJ2-1 | . | . | TRBV12-3/TRBV12-4 | TGTGCCAGCAGTTTCGAGGGTATTGAGCAGTTCTTC | CASSFEGIEQFF